This T cell receptor (beta chain) emerged from a study of blood T cells in healthy people across ages. Points from the study as a whole: When one million T cells were used, diversity estimates were thought to be underestimates.

Peripheral blood from each donor was collected in a volume of roughly 9.2 milliliters. Points on this clonotype: The antigen is not known.

The ends lost 6 bases at V and 2 bases at J; junction bases unmatched: 10. The CDR3 extends over 17 amino acids. Looked up from germline, CDR1 is MNHNS and CDR2 is SASEGT. Primed by a sample-barcoded 5' primer and a J-beta primer mix, a second PCR proceeded for about 7 to 12 cycles. The template-switch adaptor was a 5' adaptor with 12 random nucleotides. It tagged each cDNA molecule. TCRdb fed the 5' RACE reads into MiXCR, producing one record per CDR3 protein. The sample yields just over 800,000 distinct CDR3 sequences, about 62% seen once. The TCR comes from a man aged 30 to 39 in good health. Sequencing was done on a sample of blood. This rearrangement joins TRBV6-1 to TRBJ2-5, with 12 bases matching TRBD2. The CDR3 loop is CASRIILAGGKQETQYF. CDR3 bases: TGTGCCAGCAGGATAATACTAGCGGGGGGAAAGCAAGAGACCCAGTACTTC.